This T cell receptor (beta chain) was sequenced for a study of blood T cell repertoires in COVID-19. Original methodology: The assay estimated nucleated cells by amplifying reference gene primers. The table came from immunoSEQ multiplex PCR; TCRdb's copy has only in-frame clones and leaves some out. The V and J calls and clone size were taken over from that table, and D and trimming were inferred from the DNA. The table lists 400,000 or so clones, 88% of them singletons. Trimming removed 5 bases from V and 6 bases from J; junction bases left unmatched: 9. CDR3 length: 14 amino acids. Germline V gene lookup returns CDR1 SGHRS and CDR2 YFSETQ.

The sequence was obtained from a woman aged 40 to 55 with acute COVID-19. The sample was PBMCs or T cells enriched from blood (not recorded which). The genes are TRBV5-1 and TRBJ2-7; 9 positions match TRBD2. The DNA for the CDR3 is TGCGCCAGCAGAATAATAGCGGGGGACGGCGAGCAGTACTTC. It codes for CASRIIAGDGEQYF.